A single sample gave rise to the 9 T cell receptor beta chains below, sequenced in a study of regulatory T cells in long-lasting Graves disease. HTBI primers from iRepertoire and Arm-PCR of CDR3 regions yielded the TCR beta libraries. A single record per CDR3 protein comes from TCRdb applying MiXCR to the multiplex PCR reads. Here the sample spans about 530,000 distinct CDR3 sequences, roughly 16% being singletons. Time point meaning: newly diagnosed GD, antithyroid drugs for less than 3 months. RNA isolated from PBMCs was used to make the TCR library. The same data also contributed to another study, on T cells in Graves' hyperthyroidism and ophthalmopathy.

Sequences were derived from peripheral blood mononuclear cells (PBMCs), sampled at new diagnosis, from a patient treated with antithyroid drugs. These receptor sequences come from a woman between 40 and 65 years old with Graves disease.

This clonotype showed up many times. V usage is TRBV12-3 or TRBV12-4 and J usage is TRBJ2-4; tentatively, D is TRBD2 (5 bases). The CDR3 spans 13 residues. With 4 bases removed from V and 8 bases from J, the gap between germline ends came to 12 bases. CDR3: CASSSGVRYIQYF. The CDR3 nucleotides are TGTGCCAGCAGTTCCGGGGTAAGGTACATTCAGTACTTC.

Remarks on this clonotype: A single base separates this from a much larger clone, so it may be a read error. This chain uses TRBV3-1 with TRBJ2-7; D remains ambiguous. Trimming left V 0 bases short and J 2 bases short, with 11 bases between. CDR1 LGHDT and CDR2 YNNKEL come from the germline V gene (reference sequence). This CDR3 spans 15 amino acids. The CDR3 region is CASSQDGGLPYEQYF. The CDR3 DNA reads as TGTGCCAGCAGCCAAGATGGTGGCCTCCCCTACGAGCAGTACTTC.

The genes are TRBV7-2 and TRBJ2-3; the match to TRBD1 covers 7 bases. Germline values: CDR1 SGHTA, CDR2 FQGNSA. V lost 5 bases and J lost 4; bases outside the gene matches: 9. The CDR3 extends over 15 amino acids. CDR3 DNA sequence: TGTGCCAGCAGCCTATGGGACAGCCCATCAGATACGCAGTATTTT. Its translation is CASSLWDSPSDTQYF.

The CDR3 DNA reads TGTGCCACCAGTGAACTGGACGGCCAAATCGGGGCTTTCTTT. It yields the protein CATSELDGQIGAFF. The rearrangement joins TRBV24-1 to TRBJ1-1; D not certain. The CDR3 has 14 residues. Trimming took off 4 bases at V and 11 bases at J, with 19 bases between the two ends. Germline V lookup: CDR1 KGHDR, CDR2 SFDVKD.

This clonotype has more than one count but fewer than ten. The chain has TRBV10-3 and TRBJ1-4; D is undetermined. CDR3 size: 17 residues. V lost 0 bases and J lost 0, with 11 bases in between. Germline V lookup: CDR1 ENHRY, CDR2 SYGVKD. In nucleotides, the CDR3 is TGTGCCATCAGTGAGTCGAATTTCGGGGCAACTAATGAAAAACTGTTTTTT. As protein: CAISESNFGATNEKLFF.

This clonotype was observed a handful of times. The V call is TRBV25-1, the J call TRBJ2-5; D is perhaps TRBD1 (5 bases). Germline V gives CDR1 MGHDK, CDR2 SYGVNS. Trimming took 1 base from V and 1 from J, leaving 10 bases between them. This CDR3 comprises 15 residues. The CDR3 DNA follows: TGTGCCAGCAGTGAATTTCGACAGACCCAAGAGACCCAGTACTTC. This sequence encodes CASSEFRQTQETQYF.

This clonotype was picked up one time. Just one base apart from a much larger clone, this may be a read error. In DNA, the CDR3 is TGTGCCAGCAGGCGGACTAGCGGGGGGTGGAATGAGCAGTACTTC. Protein sequence: CASRRTSGGWNEQYF. This chain connects TRBV7-2 to TRBJ2-5; the match to TRBD2 covers 14 bases. Germline loops: CDR1 SGHTA, CDR2 FQGNSA. The CDR3 sequence is 15 residues long. The junction had 11 bases not matched to a gene; V was cut back by 6 bases and J by 11 bases.

Details on this clonotype: A much larger clone differs by one base, so this may be a read error. This chain links TRBV7-2 with TRBJ1-4, with D tentatively TRBD1 (6 bases). V was shortened by 0 bases and J by 5 bases, with 13 bases between the two germline ends. Looked up from germline, CDR1 is SGHTA and CDR2 is FQGNSA. The CDR3 sequence is 16 residues long. CDR3 sequence: CASSLAGGRLNEKLFF. CDR3 sequence (DNA): TGTGCCAGCAGCTTAGCGGGGGGGCGGCTGAATGAAAAACTGTTTTTT. The full variable domain, completed using reference TRBV7-2 and TRBJ1-4, is GAGVSQSPSNKVTEKGKDVELRCDPISGHTALYWYRQSLGQGLEFLIYFQGNSAPDKSGLPSDRFSAERTGGSVSTLTIQRTQQEDSAVYLCASSLAGGRLNEKLFFGSGTQLSVL.

The chain employs TRBV5-4 and TRBJ1-2; 8 bases are a match to TRBD1. Per germline, CDR1 SGHNT and CDR2 YYREEE (reference sequence). J was trimmed by 3 bases and V by 0 bases; bases with no gene match: 4. The CDR3 runs to 15 residues. The CDR3 DNA reads as TGTGCCAGCAGCTTGGTAGGACAGGGACACTATGGCTACACCTTC. Translation gives CASSLVGQGHYGYTF.